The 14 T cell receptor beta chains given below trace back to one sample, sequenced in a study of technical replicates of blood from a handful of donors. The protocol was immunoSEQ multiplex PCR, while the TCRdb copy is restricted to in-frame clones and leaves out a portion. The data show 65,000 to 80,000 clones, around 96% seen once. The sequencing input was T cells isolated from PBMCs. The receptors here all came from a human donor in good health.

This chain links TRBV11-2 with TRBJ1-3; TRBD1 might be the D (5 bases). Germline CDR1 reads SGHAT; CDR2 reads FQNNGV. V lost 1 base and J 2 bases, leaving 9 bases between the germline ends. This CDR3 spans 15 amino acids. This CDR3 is CASSLGTITGNTIYF. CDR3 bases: TGTGCCAGCAGCTTAGGGACAATAACTGGAAACACCATATATTTT. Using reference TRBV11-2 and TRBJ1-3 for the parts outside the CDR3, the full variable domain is EAGVAQSPRYKIIEKRQSVAFWCNPISGHATLYWYQQILGQGPKLLIQFQNNGVVDDSQLPKDRFSAERLKGVDSTLKIQPAKLEDSAVYLCASSLGTITGNTIYFGEGSWLTVV.

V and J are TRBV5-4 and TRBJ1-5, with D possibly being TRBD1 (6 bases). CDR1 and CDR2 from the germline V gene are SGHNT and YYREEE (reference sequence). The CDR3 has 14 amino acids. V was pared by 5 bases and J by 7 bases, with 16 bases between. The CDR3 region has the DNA TGTGCCAGCAGGGAACAGGGAAGTAGGCAGCCCCAGCATTTT. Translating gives CASREQGSRQPQHF.

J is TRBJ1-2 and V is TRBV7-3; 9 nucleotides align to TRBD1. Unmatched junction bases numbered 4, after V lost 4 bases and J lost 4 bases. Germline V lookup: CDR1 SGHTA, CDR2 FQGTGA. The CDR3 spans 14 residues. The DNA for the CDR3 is TGTGCCAGCAGCTCCGGGACAGGGACCTATGGCTACACCTTC. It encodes CASSSGTGTYGYTF.

The CDR3 DNA sequence: TGCGCCAGCAGAGAAACCGGGATCACAAATGAGCAGTTCTTC. Amino acids: CASRETGITNEQFF. V usage is TRBV5-1 and J usage is TRBJ2-1, with D possibly TRBD2 on 5 matching bases. In germline, CDR1 is SGHRS, CDR2 YFSETQ. CDR3 length: 14 amino acids. Between the trimmed V and J ends, which lost 5 bases and 7 bases, there was a span of 16 bases.

The CDR3, as DNA: TGCGCCAGCAGCCAGGAAGACAGGGGATATGGCTACACCTTC. This sequence encodes CASSQEDRGYGYTF. The rearrangement joins TRBV4-1 to TRBJ1-2; 8 bases map to TRBD1. The CDR3 is 14 residues long. The V gene's germline CDR1 is MGHRA and CDR2 YSYEKL. V trimming: 3 bases; J trimming: 5 bases; junction bases outside the gene matches: 5.

Written as DNA, the CDR3 is TGTGCCAGCAGTCCATGGGACAGGCTCTATGGCTACACCTTC. This codes for CASSPWDRLYGYTF. J is TRBJ1-2 and V is TRBV6-1; 8 nucleotides agree with TRBD1. CDR3 size: 14 residues. Trimming at V came to 5 bases and at J to 4 bases, leaving 6 bases not matched to a gene. Germline V gives CDR1 MNHNS, CDR2 SASEGT.

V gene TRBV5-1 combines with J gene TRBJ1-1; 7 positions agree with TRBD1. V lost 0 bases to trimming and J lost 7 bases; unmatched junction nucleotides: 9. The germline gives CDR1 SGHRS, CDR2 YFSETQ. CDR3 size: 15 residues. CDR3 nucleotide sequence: TGCGCCAGCAGCTTGGCCCTCGGACAGGCGGATGAAGCTTTCTTT. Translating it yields CASSLALGQADEAFF.

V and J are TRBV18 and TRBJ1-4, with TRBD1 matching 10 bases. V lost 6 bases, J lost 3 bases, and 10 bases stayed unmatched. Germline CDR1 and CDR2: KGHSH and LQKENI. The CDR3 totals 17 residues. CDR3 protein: CASSAGTGVRPNEKLFF. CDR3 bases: TGTGCCAGCTCTGCCGGGACAGGGGTTAGACCTAATGAAAAACTGTTTTTT.

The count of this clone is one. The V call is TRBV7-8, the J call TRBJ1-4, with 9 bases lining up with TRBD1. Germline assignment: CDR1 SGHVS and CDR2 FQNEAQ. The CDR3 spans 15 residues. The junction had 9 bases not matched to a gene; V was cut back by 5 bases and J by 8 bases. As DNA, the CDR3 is TGTGCCAGCAGCGCTACCGGGACAGGGTACGAAAAACTGTTTTTT. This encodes CASSATGTGYEKLFF.

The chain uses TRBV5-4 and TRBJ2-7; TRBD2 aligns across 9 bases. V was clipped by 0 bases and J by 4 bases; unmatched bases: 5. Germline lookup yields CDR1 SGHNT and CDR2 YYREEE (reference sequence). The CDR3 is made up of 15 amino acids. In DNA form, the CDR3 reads TGTGCCAGCAGCTTGGGGGCTAGCGGGAATTACGAGCAGTACTTC. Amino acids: CASSLGASGNYEQYF.

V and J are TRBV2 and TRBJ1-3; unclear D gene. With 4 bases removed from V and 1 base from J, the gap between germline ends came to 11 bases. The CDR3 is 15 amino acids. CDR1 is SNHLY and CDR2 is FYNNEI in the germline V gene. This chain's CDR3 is CASSVILASGNTIYF. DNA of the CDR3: TGTGCCAGCAGTGTAATTTTAGCATCTGGAAACACCATATATTTT.

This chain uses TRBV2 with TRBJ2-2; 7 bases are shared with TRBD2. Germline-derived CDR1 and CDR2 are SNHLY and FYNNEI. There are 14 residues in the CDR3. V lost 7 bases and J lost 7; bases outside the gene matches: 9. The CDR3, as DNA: TGTGCCAGCATGATACACCGGGACTACGGGGAGCTGTTTTTT. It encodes CASMIHRDYGELFF.

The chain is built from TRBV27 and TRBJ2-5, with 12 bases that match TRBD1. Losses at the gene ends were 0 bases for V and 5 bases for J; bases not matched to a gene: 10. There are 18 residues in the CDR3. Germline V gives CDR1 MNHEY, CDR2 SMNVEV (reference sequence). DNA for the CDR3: TGTGCCAGCAGTTTATCGTTTGGGGACAGGGGGCTCCTTGAGACCCAGTACTTC. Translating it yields CASSLSFGDRGLLETQYF.

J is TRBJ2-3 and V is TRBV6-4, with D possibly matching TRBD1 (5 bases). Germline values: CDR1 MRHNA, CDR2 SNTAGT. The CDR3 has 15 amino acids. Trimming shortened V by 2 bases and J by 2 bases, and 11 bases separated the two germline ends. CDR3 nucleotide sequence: TGTGCCAGCAGTGACGGGGCAGGATCCACAGATACGCAGTATTTT. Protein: CASSDGAGSTDTQYF.